The 5 T cell receptor beta chains given below trace back to one sample, sequenced in a study of shared clonotypes between healthy human individuals. TCRdb's copy holds only in-frame clones and misses some; the assay was immunoSEQ multiplex PCR. Here the sample spans some 2,100,000 clones, under 95% being singletons. Terminally differentiated effector memory CD45RA+ cells were excluded from the naive CD8 cells, which were CD45RO-negative and positively selected for CCR7. Sequenced sample: naive CD8+ T cells from PBMCs. The receptors were sampled from a man aged 18 to 30 in good health. Some clones in this sample may be carry-over from other donors' samples.

For this clone: This CDR3 is also generated by other DNA sequences in the sample. The V call is TRBV27, the J call TRBJ1-2; D might be TRBD1 (5 bases). Germline CDR1 and CDR2: MNHEY and SMNVEV (reference sequence). The CDR3 covers 13 residues. Trimming stripped 3 bases from V and 4 bases from J, with 9 bases between. The CDR3: CASSFGGSYGYTF. For the CDR3, the DNA is TGTGCCAGCAGTTTCGGGGGGAGCTATGGCTACACCTTC.

The chain links TRBV7-9 to TRBJ2-5; perhaps TRBD1 as D (6 bases). Trimming cost V 7 bases and J 0 bases, with 18 bases left between them. CDR1 and CDR2 (germline): SEHNR, FQNEAQ (reference sequence). The CDR3 is made up of 16 amino acids. CDR3 coding DNA: TGTGCCAGCACCCTTCTCGGGACAAGTTACCAAGAGACCCAGTACTTC. It translates to CASTLLGTSYQETQYF.

CDR3 loop: CASSIRDPQETQYF. CDR3 bases: TGTGCCAGCAGTATCCGGGACCCTCAAGAGACCCAGTACTTC. This sequence joins TRBV27 and TRBJ2-5; D tentatively fits TRBD1 or TRBD2 (5 bases each). Germline-derived CDR1 and CDR2 are MNHEY and SMNVEV (reference sequence). The CDR3 extends over 14 amino acids. V lost 5 bases and J lost 2, with 12 bases in between.

The chain carries TRBV29-1 and TRBJ1-1; D is possibly TRBD1 (5 bases). Germline CDR1 SQVTM, CDR2 ANQGSEA. The V and J ends lost 7 bases and 4 bases respectively, with 13 bases between them. There are 12 residues in the CDR3. The CDR3 region has the DNA TGCAGCGCCAGTCCTGGGGCCACTGAAGCTTTCTTT. Amino acids: CSASPGATEAFF.

The chain carries TRBV9 and TRBJ2-5; 7 bases are shared with TRBD2. The CDR3 loop spans 18 amino acids. Losses at the gene ends were 3 bases for V and 4 bases for J; bases not matched to a gene: 18. Germline V gene data show CDR1 as SGDLS and CDR2 as YYNGEE. In DNA, the CDR3 is TGTGCCAGCAGCGCCGGAAACTCGGGGGGAGGGGTTGGAGAGACCCAGTACTTC. Its translation: CASSAGNSGGGVGETQYF.